This T cell receptor (beta chain) emerged from a study of T cells after yellow fever vaccination. TCRdb recomputed calls from the 5' RACE reads with MiXCR, one row per CDR3 protein. The sample consists of over 130,000 distinct CDR3 sequences, 7.7% of them appearing once. This clonotype was counted ten times or more. Its matching antigen is unknown. Study findings and constraints: The study re-detected most primary-vaccination clones after the booster (96% CD4, around 89% CD8).

This specimen consisted of CD4+ T cells sorted from PBMCs, obtained 5 days after the yellow fever booster vaccination. This receptor was taken from a man aged 25-40 years who received the YFV17D yellow fever vaccine.

CDR3 bases: TGTGCCAGCAGCTTAGGACAGGCCCCCTACGAGCAGTACTTC. Amino acid sequence: CASSLGQAPYEQYF. This chain joins TRBV7-2 and TRBJ2-7, with D possibly being TRBD1 (6 bases). The V and J ends lost 1 base and 2 bases respectively, with 9 bases between them. The CDR3 loop spans 14 amino acids. Germline V gene sequence: CDR1 SGHTA, CDR2 FQGNSA.